The TCR beta chain under discussion was sequenced for a study of T-cell memory formation after mild COVID-19. Researchers used 5'RACE with constant-segment primers to make TCR alpha and TCR beta cDNA libraries that carry sample barcodes and UMIs. Each CDR3 protein is one row after TCRdb ran MiXCR on the 5' RACE reads. Of more than 450,000 distinct CDR3 sequences listed, roughly 18% were seen once; the top ten hold 12%. This clonotype was detected a few times. No antigen is known for it. Study observations and caveats: Cross-reactive memory apparently joined, as some responding clones appeared in pre-infection memory. There was a balanced CD4/CD8 profile in clones contracting day 15 to 85, and later expanders leaned CD4+.

V gave up 4 bases and J gave up 6 bases; unmatched junction bases: 9. The V gene's germline CDR1 is SGHDN and CDR2 FVKESK. The CDR3 has 16 residues. V is TRBV14 and J is TRBJ2-1, with 10 bases identical to TRBD1. The TCR sequence derives from an adult woman who had mild COVID-19 (a few samples of this study predate the infection). Cell type and time point are not known. Sequenced sample: PBMCs or a T cell subset sorted from them (not recorded which). The CDR3 region is CASSRVRGTGVNEQFF. The CDR3 nucleotides read TGTGCCAGCAGCCGAGTTAGGGGGACAGGGGTCAATGAGCAGTTCTTC.